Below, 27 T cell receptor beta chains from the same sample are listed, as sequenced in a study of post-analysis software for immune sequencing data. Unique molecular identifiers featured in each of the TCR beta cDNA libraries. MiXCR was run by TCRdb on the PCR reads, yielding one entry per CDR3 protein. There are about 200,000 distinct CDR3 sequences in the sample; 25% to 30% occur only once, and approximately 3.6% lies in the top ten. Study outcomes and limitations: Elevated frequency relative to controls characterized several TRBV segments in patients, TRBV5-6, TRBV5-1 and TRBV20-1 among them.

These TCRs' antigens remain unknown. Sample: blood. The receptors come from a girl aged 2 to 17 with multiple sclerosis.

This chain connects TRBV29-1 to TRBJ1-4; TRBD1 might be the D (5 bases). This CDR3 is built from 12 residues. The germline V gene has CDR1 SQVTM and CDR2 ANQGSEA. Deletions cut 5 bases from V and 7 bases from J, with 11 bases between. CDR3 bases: TGCAGCGTTAATGTGAGGGGTGAAAAACTGTTTTTT. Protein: CSVNVRGEKLFF.

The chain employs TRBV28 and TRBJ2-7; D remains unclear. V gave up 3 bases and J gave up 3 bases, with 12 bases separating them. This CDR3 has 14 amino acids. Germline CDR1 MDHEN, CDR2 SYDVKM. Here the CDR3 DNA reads TGTGCCAGCAGTTTGTCGGGCAGAGACTACGAGCAGTACTTC. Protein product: CASSLSGRDYEQYF.

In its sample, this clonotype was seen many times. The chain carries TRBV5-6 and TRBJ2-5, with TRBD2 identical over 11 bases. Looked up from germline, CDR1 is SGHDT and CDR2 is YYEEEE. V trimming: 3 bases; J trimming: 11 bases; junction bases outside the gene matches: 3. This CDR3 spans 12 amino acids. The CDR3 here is CASSSGLAEQYF. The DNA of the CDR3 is TGTGCCAGCAGCTCGGGACTAGCGGAGCAGTACTTC.

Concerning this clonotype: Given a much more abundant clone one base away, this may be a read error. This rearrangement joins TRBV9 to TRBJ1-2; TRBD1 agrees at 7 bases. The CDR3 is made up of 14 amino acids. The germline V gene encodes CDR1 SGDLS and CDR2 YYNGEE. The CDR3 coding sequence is TGTGCCAGCAGCGGAAGGACAGGTGTCTATGACTACACCTTC. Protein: CASSGRTGVYDYTF.

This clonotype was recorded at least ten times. CDR3 region: CASSRPGQGQETQYF. CDR3 bases: TGCGCCAGCAGCCGCCCCGGACAGGGGCAAGAGACCCAGTACTTC. The V gene is TRBV4-1, the J gene TRBJ2-5; 9 bases line up with TRBD1. The V gene end was trimmed by 4 bases and the J gene end by 2 bases; junction bases not matched to a gene: 5. The CDR3 totals 15 residues. Germline CDR1 is MGHRA and CDR2 is YSYEKL.

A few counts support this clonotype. The CDR3 protein is CASRLTGQNTEAFF. DNA for the CDR3: TGTGCCTCCCGCCTGACAGGGCAGAACACTGAAGCTTTCTTT. The chain has TRBV6-5 and TRBJ1-1; TRBD1 aligns across 7 bases. J was trimmed by 1 base and V by 11 bases; bases with no gene match: 10. The CDR3 is 14 amino acids. Germline V gives CDR1 MNHEY, CDR2 SVGAGI.

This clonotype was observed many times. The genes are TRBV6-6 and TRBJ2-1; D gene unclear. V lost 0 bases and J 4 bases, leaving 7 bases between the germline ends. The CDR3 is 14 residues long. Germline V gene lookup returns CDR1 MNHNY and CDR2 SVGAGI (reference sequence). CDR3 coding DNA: TGTGCCAGCAGTTACTCGAACGGATACAATGAGCAGTTCTTC. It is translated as CASSYSNGYNEQFF.

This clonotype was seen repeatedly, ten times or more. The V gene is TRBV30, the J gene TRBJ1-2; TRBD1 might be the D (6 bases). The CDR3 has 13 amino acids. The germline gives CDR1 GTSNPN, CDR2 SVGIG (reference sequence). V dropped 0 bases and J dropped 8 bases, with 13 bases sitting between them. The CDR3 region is CAWSVRGGRGYTF. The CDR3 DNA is TGTGCCTGGAGTGTACGAGGGGGGAGAGGCTACACCTTC.

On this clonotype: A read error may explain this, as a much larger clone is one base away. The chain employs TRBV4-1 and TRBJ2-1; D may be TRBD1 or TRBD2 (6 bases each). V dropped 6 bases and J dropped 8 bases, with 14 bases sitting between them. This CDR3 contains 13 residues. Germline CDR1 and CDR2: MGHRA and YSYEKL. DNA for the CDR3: TGCGCCAGCAGTCGGGGGCAGATCGATGAGCAGTTCTTC. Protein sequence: CASSRGQIDEQFF.

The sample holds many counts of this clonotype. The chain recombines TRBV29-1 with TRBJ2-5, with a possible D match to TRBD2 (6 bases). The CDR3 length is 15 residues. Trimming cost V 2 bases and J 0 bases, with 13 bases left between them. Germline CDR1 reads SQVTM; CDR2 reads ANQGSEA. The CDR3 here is CSVEPGVGYQETQYF. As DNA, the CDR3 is TGCAGCGTTGAACCGGGAGTGGGGTACCAAGAGACCCAGTACTTC.

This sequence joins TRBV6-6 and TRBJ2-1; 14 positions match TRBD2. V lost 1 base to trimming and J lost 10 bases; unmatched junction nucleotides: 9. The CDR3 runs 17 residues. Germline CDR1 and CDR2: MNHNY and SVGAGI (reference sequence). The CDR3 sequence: CASSYFLTSGRAGEQFF. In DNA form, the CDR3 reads TGTGCCAGCAGTTACTTCCTGACTAGCGGGAGGGCCGGGGAGCAGTTCTTC.

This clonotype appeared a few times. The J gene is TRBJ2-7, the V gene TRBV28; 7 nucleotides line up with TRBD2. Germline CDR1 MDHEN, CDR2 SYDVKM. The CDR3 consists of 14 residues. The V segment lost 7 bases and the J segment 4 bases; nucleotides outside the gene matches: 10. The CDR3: CASTSPDGRYEQYF. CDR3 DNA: TGTGCCAGCACCTCTCCCGACGGGAGGTACGAGCAGTACTTC. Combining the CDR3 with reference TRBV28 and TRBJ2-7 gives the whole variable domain DVKVTQSSRYLVKRTGEKVFLECVQDMDHENMFWYRQDPGLGLRLIYFSYDVKMKEKGDIPEGYSVSREKKERFSLILESASTNQTSMYLCASTSPDGRYEQYFGPGTRLTVT.

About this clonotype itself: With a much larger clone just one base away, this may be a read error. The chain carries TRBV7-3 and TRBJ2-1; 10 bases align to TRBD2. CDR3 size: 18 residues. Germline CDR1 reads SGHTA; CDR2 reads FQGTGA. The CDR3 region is CASNLKGPSGGTYNEQFF. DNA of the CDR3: TGTGCCAGCAACTTAAAGGGCCCTAGCGGGGGCACCTACAATGAGCAGTTCTTC.

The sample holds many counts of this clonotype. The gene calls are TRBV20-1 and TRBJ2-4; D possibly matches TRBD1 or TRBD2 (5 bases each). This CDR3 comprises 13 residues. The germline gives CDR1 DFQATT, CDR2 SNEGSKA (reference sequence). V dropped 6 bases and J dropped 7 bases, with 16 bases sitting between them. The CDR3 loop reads CSAARDVRNIQYF. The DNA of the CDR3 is TGCAGTGCCGCGAGGGACGTGAGGAACATTCAGTACTTC.

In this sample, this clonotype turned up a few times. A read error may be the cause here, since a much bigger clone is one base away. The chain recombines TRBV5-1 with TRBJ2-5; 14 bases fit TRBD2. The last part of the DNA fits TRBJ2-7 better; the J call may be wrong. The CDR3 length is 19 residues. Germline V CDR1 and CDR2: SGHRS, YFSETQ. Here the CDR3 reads CAGSLAPGTSGSSAYEQYF. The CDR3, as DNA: TGCGCCGGCAGCTTGGCACCGGGGACTAGCGGGAGTTCCGCCTACGAGCAGTACTTC.

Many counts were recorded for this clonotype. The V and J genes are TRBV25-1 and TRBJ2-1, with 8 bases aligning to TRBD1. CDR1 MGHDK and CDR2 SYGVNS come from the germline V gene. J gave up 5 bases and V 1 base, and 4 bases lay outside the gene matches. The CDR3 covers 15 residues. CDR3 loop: CASSELGQGNNEQFF. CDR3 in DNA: TGTGCCAGCAGTGAATTAGGACAGGGAAACAATGAGCAGTTCTTC.

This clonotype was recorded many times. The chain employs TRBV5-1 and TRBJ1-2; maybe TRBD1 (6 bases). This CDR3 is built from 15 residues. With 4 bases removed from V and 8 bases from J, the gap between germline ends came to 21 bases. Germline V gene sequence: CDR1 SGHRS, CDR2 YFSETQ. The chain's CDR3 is CASSLDGQPVEGYTF. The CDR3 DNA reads TGCGCCAGCAGCCTAGACGGACAGCCTGTGGAAGGCTACACCTTC.

As DNA, the CDR3 is TGTGCCTGGAGCCCGTCTAGTCCAGATACGCAGTATTTT. This codes for CAWSPSSPDTQYF. The chain has TRBV30 and TRBJ2-3; D is ambiguous. V was shortened by 3 bases and J by 4 bases, with 11 bases between the two germline ends. CDR3 length equals 13 residues. Germline V gives CDR1 GTSNPN, CDR2 SVGIG (reference sequence). The variable domain in full, completed from reference TRBV30 and TRBJ2-3, reads SQTIHQWPATLVQPVGSPLSLECTVEGTSNPNLYWYRQAAGRGLQLLFYSVGIGQISSEVPQNLSASRPQDRQFILSSKKLLLSDSGFYLCAWSPSSPDTQYFGPGTRLTVL.

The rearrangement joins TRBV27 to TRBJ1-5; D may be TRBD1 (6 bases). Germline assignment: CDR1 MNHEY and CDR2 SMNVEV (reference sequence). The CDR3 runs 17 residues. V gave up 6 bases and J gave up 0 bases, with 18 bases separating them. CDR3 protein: CASSFRGQRYSNQPQHF. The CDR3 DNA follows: TGTGCCAGCAGCTTTAGGGGACAAAGATATAGCAATCAGCCCCAGCATTTT.

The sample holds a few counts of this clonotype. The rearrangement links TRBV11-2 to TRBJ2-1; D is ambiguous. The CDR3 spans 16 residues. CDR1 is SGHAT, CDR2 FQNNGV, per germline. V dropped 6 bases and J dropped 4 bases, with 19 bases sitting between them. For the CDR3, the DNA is TGTGCCAGCAGACCCCTCGGGCCCGGAAAGTACAATGAGCAGTTCTTC. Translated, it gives CASRPLGPGKYNEQFF.

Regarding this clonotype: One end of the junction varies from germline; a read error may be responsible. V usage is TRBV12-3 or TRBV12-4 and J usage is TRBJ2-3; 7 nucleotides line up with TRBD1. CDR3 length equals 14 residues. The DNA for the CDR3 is TGTGCCAGCAGTAAAAGACAGGGCACAGATGCGCAATATTTT. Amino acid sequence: CASSKRQGTDAQYF.

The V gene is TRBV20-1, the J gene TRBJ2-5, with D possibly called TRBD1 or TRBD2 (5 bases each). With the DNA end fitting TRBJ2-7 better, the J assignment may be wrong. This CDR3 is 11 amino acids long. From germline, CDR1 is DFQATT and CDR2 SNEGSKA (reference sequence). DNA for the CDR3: TGCAGGGCCCCTAGCAGGGACGAGCAGTACTTC. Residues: CRAPSRDEQYF.

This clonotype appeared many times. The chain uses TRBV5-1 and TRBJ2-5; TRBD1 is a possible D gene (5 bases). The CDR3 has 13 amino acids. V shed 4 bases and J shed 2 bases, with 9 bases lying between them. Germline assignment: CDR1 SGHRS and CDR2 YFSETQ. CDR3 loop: CASSEQAQETQYF. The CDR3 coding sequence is TGCGCCAGCAGCGAACAGGCACAAGAGACCCAGTACTTC.

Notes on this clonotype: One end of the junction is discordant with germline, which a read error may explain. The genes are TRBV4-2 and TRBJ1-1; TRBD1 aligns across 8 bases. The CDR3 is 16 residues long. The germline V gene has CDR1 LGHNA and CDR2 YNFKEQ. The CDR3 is CAGSRRQGTMNTEAFF. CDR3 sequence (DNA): TGTGCCGGCAGCCGACGACAGGGGACCATGAACACTGAAGCTTTCTTT.

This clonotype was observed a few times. As DNA, the CDR3 is TGCGCCAGCAGCAAGGGAGGGACCACTGAAGCTTTCTTT. Its protein is CASSKGGTTEAFF. The chain employs TRBV5-1 and TRBJ1-1; the D gene is possibly TRBD1 (5 bases). V shed 4 bases and J shed 4 bases, with 11 bases lying between them. This CDR3 comprises 13 residues. Per the germline V gene, CDR1 is SGHRS and CDR2 is YFSETQ.

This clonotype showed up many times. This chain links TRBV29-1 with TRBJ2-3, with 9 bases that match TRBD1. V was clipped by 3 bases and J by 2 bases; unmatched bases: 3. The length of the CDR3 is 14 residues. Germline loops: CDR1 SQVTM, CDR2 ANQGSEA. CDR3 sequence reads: CSVDYRGPTDTQYF. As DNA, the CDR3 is TGCAGCGTTGATTACAGGGGGCCCACAGATACGCAGTATTTT.

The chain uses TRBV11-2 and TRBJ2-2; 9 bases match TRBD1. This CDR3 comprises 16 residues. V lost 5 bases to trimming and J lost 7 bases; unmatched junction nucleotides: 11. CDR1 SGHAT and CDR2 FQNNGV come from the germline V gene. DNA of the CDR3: TGTGCCAGCAGCCAATTACTAGACAGGGGGAGCGGGGAGCTGTTTTTT. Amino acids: CASSQLLDRGSGELFF.